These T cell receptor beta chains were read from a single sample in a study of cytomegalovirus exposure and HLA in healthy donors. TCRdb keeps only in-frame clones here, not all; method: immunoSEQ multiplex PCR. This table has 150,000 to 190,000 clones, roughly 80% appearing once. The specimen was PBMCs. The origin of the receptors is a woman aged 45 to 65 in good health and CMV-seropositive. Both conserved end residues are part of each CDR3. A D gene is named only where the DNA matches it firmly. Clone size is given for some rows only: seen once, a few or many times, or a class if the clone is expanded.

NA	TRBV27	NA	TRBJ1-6	CASSSAGNASPLHF	TGTGCCAGCAGTTCAGCAGGGAACGCTTCACCCCTCCACTTT
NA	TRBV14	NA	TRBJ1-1	CASSVFLNTEAFF	TGTGCCAGCAGCGTATTTCTGAACACTGAAGCTTTCTTT
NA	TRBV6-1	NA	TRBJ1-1	CASRDRGNTEAFF	TGTGCCAGCAGAGATAGGGGGAACACTGAAGCTTTCTTT
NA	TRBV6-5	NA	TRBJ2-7	CASSRPGSGEQYF	TGTGCCAGCAGTCGTCCAGGGTCCGGGGAGCAGTACTTC
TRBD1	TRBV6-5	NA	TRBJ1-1	CASSLDRGISEAFF	TGTGCCAGCAGTTTGGACAGGGGGATTTCTGAAGCTTTCTTT
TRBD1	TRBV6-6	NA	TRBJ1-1	CASSPLGQGMNTEAFF	TGTGCCAGCAGTCCACTAGGACAGGGGATGAACACTGAAGCTTTCTTT
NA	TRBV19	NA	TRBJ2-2	CASSIGSGANTGELFF	TGTGCCAGTAGTATAGGATCAGGGGCCAACACCGGGGAGCTGTTTTTT
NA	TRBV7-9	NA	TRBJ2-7	CASMEGASYEQYF	TGTGCCAGCATGGAGGGGGCATCCTACGAGCAGTACTTC
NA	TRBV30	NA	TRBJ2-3	CAWQGYTDTQYF	TGTGCCTGGCAGGGGTACACAGATACGCAGTATTTT
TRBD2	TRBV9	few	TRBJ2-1	CASSKPSSGGNEQFF	TGTGCCAGCAGCAAACCCTCTAGCGGGGGAAATGAGCAGTTCTTC
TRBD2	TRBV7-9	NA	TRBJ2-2	CASSHGLAANTGELFF	TGTGCCAGCAGCCATGGACTAGCGGCCAACACCGGGGAGCTGTTTTTT
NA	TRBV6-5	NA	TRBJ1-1	CASSYSWQGNTEAFF	TGTGCCAGCAGTTACTCTTGGCAGGGAAACACTGAAGCTTTCTTT
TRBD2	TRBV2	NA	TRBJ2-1	CASSAAAGSVREQFF	TGTGCCAGCAGTGCTGCAGCGGGAAGCGTCCGCGAGCAGTTCTTC
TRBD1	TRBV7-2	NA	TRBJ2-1	CASLRDRVSYNEQFF	TGTGCCAGCTTAAGGGACAGGGTATCCTACAATGAGCAGTTCTTC
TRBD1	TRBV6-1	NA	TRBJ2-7	CASSEAGTGPYEQYF	TGTGCCAGCAGTGAAGCGGGGACAGGCCCCTACGAGCAGTACTTC
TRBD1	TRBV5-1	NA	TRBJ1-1	CASSALHRGSTEAFF	TGCGCCAGCAGCGCTCTACACAGGGGGAGCACTGAAGCTTTCTTT
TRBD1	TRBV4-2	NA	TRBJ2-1	CASSQAAGQDYNEQFF	TGTGCCAGCAGCCAAGCTGCAGGACAGGACTACAATGAGCAGTTCTTC
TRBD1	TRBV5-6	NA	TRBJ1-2	CATSTGNYGYTF	TGTGCCACTTCGACAGGGAACTATGGCTACACCTTC
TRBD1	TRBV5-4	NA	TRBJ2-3	CASSTGQLTDTQYF	TGTGCCAGCAGCACGGGACAGCTCACAGATACGCAGTATTTT
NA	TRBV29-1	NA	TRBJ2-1	CSVVGQYNEQFF	TGCAGCGTTGTGGGCCAGTACAATGAGCAGTTCTTC